The entry that follows covers one T cell receptor (beta chain) sequence. Its antigen is currently unknown. Investigators sought sequencing depths of between 1 in 200,000 and 1 in 1 million T cells. Repertoires were generated with immunoSEQ multiplex PCR, while TCRdb's copy carries only in-frame clones and drops some. This table holds approximately 84,000 clones, 86% found once. The data are from a study of cytotoxic CD8 clonotypes in ibrutinib-treated CLL. The overall study: Mean values per sample were 250,000 to 300,000 productive templates and tens of thousands of productive rearrangements.

Germline V gene data show CDR1 as SGDLS and CDR2 as YYNGEE. There are 13 residues in the CDR3. V was shortened by 4 bases and J by 9 bases, with 14 bases between the two germline ends. Regarding the study as a whole: Sustained-remission and progressing patients had different sampling times. Clonality (at baseline) was higher than in age-matched healthy donors and tracked circulating CD8+ T-cell counts.

The sample here was PBMCs, taken before ibrutinib treatment. The chain links TRBV9 to TRBJ2-4, with a tentative D call TRBD2 (7 bases). This TCR came from a human donor with chronic lymphocytic leukemia. The CDR3 region has the DNA TGTGCCAGCAGCATCCACAGGGAGGGCATTCAGTACTTC. Amino acids: CASSIHREGIQYF.